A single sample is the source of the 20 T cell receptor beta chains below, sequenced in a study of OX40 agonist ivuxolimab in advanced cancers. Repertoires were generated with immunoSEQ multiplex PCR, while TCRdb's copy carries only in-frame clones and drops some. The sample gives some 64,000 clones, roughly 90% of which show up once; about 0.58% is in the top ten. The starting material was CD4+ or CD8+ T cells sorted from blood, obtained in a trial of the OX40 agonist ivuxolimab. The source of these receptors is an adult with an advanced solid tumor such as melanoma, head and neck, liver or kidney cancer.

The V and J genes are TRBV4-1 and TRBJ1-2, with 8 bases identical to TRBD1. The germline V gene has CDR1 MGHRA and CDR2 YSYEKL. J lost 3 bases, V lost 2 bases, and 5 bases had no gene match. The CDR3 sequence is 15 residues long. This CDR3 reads CASSQQKDRDYGYTF. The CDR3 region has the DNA TGCGCCAGCAGCCAACAAAAGGACAGGGACTATGGCTACACCTTC.

CDR3 sequence (DNA): TGTGCCAGCAGTTTTGGAGGCGGCACTGAAGCTTTCTTT. It is translated as CASSFGGGTEAFF. The genes are TRBV27 and TRBJ1-1; D remains unclear. CDR3 length: 13 residues. Between the trimmed V and J ends, which lost 3 bases and 4 bases, there was a span of 9 bases. Germline V gene sequence: CDR1 MNHEY, CDR2 SMNVEV (reference sequence).

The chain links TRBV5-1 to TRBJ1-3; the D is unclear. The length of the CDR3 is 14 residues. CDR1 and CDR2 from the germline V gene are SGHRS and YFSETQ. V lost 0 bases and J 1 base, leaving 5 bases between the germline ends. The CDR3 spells CASSLGGSGNTIYF. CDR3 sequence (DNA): TGCGCCAGCAGCTTGGGGGGTTCTGGAAACACCATATATTTT.

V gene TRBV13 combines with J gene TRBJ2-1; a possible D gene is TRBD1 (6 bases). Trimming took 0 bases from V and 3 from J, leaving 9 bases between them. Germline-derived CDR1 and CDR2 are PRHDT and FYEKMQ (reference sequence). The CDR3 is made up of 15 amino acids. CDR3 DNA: TGTGCCAGCAGCTTAGGCCAGGACAGCTACAATGAGCAGTTCTTC. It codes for CASSLGQDSYNEQFF.

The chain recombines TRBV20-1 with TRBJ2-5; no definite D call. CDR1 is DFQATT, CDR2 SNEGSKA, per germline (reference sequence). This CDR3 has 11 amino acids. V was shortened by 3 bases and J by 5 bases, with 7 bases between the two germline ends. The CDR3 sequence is CSASVSETQYF. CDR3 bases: TGCAGTGCTAGCGTCTCCGAGACCCAGTACTTC.

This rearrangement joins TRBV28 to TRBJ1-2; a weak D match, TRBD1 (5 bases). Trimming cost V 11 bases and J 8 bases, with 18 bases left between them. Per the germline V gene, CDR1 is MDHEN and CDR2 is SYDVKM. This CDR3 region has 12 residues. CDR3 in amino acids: CALRGRDRGYTF. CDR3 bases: TGTGCCCTAAGAGGCAGGGATCGAGGCTACACCTTC.

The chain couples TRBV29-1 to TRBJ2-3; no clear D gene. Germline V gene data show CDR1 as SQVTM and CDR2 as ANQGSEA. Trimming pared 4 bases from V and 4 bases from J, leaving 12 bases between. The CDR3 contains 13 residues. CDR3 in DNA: TGCAGCGTTGTTAGAATTAGGGCAGATACGCAGTATTTT. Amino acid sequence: CSVVRIRADTQYF.

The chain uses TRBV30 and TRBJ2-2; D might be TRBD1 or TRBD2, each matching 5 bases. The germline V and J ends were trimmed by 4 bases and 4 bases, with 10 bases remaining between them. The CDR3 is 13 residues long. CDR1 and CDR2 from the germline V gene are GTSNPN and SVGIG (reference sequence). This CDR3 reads CAWTGAATGELFF. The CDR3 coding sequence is TGTGCCTGGACCGGGGCAGCCACCGGGGAGCTGTTTTTT.

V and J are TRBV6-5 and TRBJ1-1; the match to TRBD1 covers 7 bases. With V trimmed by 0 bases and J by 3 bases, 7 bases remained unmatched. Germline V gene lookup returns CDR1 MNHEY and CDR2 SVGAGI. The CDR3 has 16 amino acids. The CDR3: CASSYSTGLGYTEAFF. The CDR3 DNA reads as TGTGCCAGCAGTTACTCGACAGGGTTGGGGTACACTGAAGCTTTCTTT.

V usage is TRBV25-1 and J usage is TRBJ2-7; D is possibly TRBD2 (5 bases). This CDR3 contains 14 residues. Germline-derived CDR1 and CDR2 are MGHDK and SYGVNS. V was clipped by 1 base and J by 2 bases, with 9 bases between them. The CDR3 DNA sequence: TGTGCCAGCAGTGAATCGAGCGGCCCCTACGAGCAGTACTTC. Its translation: CASSESSGPYEQYF.

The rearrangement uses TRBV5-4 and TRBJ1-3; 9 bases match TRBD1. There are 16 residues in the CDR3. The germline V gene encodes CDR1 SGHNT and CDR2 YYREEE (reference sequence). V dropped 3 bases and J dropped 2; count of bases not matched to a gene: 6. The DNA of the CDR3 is TGTGCCAGCAGCTCGCTACAGGGGGCGCCTGGAAACACCATATATTTT. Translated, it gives CASSSLQGAPGNTIYF.

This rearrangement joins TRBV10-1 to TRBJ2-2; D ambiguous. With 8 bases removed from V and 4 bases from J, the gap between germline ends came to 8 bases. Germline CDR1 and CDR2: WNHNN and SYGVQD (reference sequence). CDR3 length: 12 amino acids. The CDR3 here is CASGLGTGELFF. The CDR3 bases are TGCGCCAGCGGTTTGGGCACCGGGGAGCTGTTTTTT.

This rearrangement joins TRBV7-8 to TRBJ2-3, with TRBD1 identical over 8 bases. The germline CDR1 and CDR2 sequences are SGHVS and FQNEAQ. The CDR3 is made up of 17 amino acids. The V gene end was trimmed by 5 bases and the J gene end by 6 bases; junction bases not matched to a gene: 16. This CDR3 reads CASSPTADRGSMDTQYF. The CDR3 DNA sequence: TGTGCCAGCAGCCCTACTGCAGACAGGGGTTCTATGGATACGCAGTATTTT.

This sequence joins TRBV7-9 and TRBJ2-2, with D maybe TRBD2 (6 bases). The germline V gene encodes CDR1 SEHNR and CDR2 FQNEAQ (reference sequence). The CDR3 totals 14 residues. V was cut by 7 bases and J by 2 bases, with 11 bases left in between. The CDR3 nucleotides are TGTGCCAGCACCGGGACTGTTAACACCGGGGAGCTGTTTTTT. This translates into CASTGTVNTGELFF.

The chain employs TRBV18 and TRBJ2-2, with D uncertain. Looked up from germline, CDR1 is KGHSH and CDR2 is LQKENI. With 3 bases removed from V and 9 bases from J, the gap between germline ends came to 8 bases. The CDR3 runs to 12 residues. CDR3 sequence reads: CASSPKDRELFF. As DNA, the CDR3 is TGTGCCAGCTCACCCAAGGATCGGGAGCTGTTTTTT.

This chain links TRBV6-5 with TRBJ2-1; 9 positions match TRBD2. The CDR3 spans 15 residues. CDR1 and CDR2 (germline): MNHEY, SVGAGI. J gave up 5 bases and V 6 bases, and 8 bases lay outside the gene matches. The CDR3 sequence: CASRHTSGRNNEQFF. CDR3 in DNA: TGTGCCAGCAGACATACTAGCGGGCGAAACAATGAGCAGTTCTTC.

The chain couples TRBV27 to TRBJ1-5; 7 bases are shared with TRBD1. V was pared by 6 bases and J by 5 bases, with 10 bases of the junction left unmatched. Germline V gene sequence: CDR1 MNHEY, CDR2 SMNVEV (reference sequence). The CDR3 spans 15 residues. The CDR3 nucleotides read TGTGCCAGCAGCGCTAGACAGGGTGCCCATCAGCCCCAGCATTTT. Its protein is CASSARQGAHQPQHF.

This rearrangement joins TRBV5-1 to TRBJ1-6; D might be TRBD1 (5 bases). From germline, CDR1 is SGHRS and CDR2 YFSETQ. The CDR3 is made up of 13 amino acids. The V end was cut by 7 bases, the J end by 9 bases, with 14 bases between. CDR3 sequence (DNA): TGCGCCAGCGGCGGGGGTTTGGGTTCACCCCTCCACTTT. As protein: CASGGGLGSPLHF.

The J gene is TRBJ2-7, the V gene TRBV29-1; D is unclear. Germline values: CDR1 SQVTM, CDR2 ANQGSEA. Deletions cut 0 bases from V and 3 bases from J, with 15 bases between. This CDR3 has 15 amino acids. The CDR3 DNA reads TGCAGCGTTGAAGAAGAAATGAAAAGGGTCTACGAGCAGTACTTC. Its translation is CSVEEEMKRVYEQYF.

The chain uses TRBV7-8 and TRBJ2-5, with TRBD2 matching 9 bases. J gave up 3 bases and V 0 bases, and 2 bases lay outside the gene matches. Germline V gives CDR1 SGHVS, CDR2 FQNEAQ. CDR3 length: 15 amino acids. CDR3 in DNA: TGTGCCAGCAGCTTAGCTAGCGGGAGAAAAGAGACCCAGTACTTC. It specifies CASSLASGRKETQYF.